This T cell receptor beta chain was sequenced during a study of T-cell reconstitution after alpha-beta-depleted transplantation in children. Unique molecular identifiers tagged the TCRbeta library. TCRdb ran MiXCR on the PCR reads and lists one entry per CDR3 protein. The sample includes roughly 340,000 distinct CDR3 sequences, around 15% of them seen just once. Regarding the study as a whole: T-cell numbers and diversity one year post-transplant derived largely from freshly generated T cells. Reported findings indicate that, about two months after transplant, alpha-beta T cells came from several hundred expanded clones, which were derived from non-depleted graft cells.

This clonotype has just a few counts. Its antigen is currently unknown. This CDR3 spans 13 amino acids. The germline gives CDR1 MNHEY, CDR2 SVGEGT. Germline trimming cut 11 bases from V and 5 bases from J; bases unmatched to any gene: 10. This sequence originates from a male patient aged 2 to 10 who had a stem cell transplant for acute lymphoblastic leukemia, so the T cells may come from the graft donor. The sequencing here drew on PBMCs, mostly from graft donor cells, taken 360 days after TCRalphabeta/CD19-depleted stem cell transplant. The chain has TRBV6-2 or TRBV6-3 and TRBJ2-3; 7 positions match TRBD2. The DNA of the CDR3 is TGTGCCGTCAGCCGAATAGCGGGAGATACGCAGTATTTT. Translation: CAVSRIAGDTQYF.